This T cell receptor (beta chain) comes out of a study of cytomegalovirus exposure and HLA in healthy donors. Germline V gene data show CDR1 as SQVTM and CDR2 as ANQGSEA. The J segment lost 3 bases and the V segment lost 0 bases, leaving 12 bases of the junction unmatched. CDR3 size: 17 residues. Use of 60 Vbeta and 13 Jbeta primers characterized the PCR. TCRdb keeps only in-frame clones here, not all; method: immunoSEQ multiplex PCR. The sample consists of around 200,000 clones, about 81% of them appearing once. The TCR was taken from a middle-aged woman in good health and CMV-seronegative. This rearrangement joins TRBV29-1 to TRBJ2-5; 8 nucleotides line up with TRBD2. The sequencing sample was made of PBMCs. The CDR3 sequence is CSVEDLDVGLEKETQYF. CDR3 bases: TGCAGCGTTGAAGATCTTGACGTGGGACTAGAAAAAGAGACCCAGTACTTC. Full variable domain (missing parts from reference TRBV29-1 and TRBJ2-5): SAVISQKPSRDICQRGTSLTIQCQVDSQVTMMFWYRQQPGQSLTLIATANQGSEATYESGFVIDKFPISRPNLTFSTLTVSNMSPEDSSIYLCSVEDLDVGLEKETQYFGPGTRLLVL.